This is a list of T cell receptor beta chains from one sample in a study of T-cell memory formation after mild COVID-19. TCRdb re-derived calls from the 5' RACE reads in MiXCR, one entry per CDR3 protein. Of more than 250,000 distinct CDR3 sequences listed, around 15% are singletons. Source material: PBMCs or a T cell subset sorted from them (not recorded which). The source is a man younger than 35 who had mild COVID-19 (a few samples of this study predate the infection). Cell type and time point are not known. The conserved cysteine and the conserved F or W are not part of the CDR3 here.

>TRBJ1-1|TRBV5-6
ASSLGTALTGAF
>TRBJ1-1|TRBV12-3/TRBV12-4
ASGSPRSHEAF
>TRBJ2-4|TRBV6-2/TRBV6-3
ASSPRGQSPRAKNIQY
>TRBJ2-5|TRBV20-1
SASSPRTSGPETQY
>TRBJ2-1|TRBV6-2/TRBV6-3
ASSYSVHRVNEQF
>TRBJ2-3|TRBV10-2
ASNPSTDTQY
>TRBJ1-2|TRBV7-2
ASSIRSGDGYT
>TRBJ1-1|TRBV5-1
ASSLSSGKLFGTEAF
>TRBJ2-7|TRBV11-2
ASSLAPRPYEQY
>TRBJ1-6|TRBV7-2
ASSLQADNSPLH
>TRBJ2-7|TRBV2
ASSLDTPFYEQY
>TRBJ2-1|TRBV7-2
ASSSLATEQF
>TRBJ2-3|TRBV6-2/TRBV6-3
ASSYRLLGGTDTQY
>TRBJ1-2|TRBV7-2
ASSPDRSEGYT
>TRBJ2-7|TRBV5-1
ASSLDGTGYELY
>TRBJ2-3|TRBV9
ASSVGFTDTQY
>TRBJ1-2|TRBV11-2
ASSSIRNGGYGYT
>TRBJ2-7|TRBV12-3/TRBV12-4
ASSSDRSYEQY
>TRBJ1-2|TRBV7-6
ASSSPGGDGYT
>TRBJ1-1|TRBV7-9
ASSFTGESEAF
>TRBJ1-2|TRBV7-2
ASSPGVGGYGYT
>TRBJ1-3|TRBV5-1
ASSSTAFSGNTIY
>TRBJ2-3|TRBV11-2
ASSQTVVSGGRTDTQY
>TRBJ2-3|TRBV5-1
ASSLAGGKDTQY
>TRBJ2-7|TRBV18
ASSNGGSSYEQY
>TRBJ1-2|TRBV6-1
ASSAWGAGGYT
>TRBJ2-1|TRBV7-2
ASADDMGLREQF
>TRBJ2-2|TRBV2
ASSRTSGANTGELF
>TRBJ1-1|TRBV6-5
ASRTYSSEAF
>TRBJ2-3|TRBV6-6
ASSYGGLITDTQY
>TRBJ1-2|TRBV7-9
ALRAGKGYT
>TRBJ2-3|TRBV12-3/TRBV12-4
ASTPPGADTDTQY
>TRBJ2-2|TRBV6-4
ASSETGETGELF
>TRBJ2-5|TRBV29-1
SVEDHREETQY
>TRBJ2-7|TRBV18
ASSPARDYEQY
>TRBJ2-5|TRBV10-3
AIRPQGQQETQY
>TRBJ2-3|TRBV15
ATNRGTDTQY
>TRBJ2-1|TRBV5-1
ASSVTPGGTEQF
>TRBJ2-5|TRBV12-3/TRBV12-4
ASSVRGGQETQY
>TRBJ2-7|TRBV12-3/TRBV12-4
ASSPPSGRNYEQY
>TRBJ1-2|TRBV3-1
ASSQDFRATYT